This TCR beta chain is from a study of cytomegalovirus exposure and HLA in healthy donors. Findings and caveats of the study: Within the data, a cluster of highly shared sequence variants was likely a sequencing artifact.

PCR primers comprised 60 Vbeta and 13 Jbeta primers. TCRdb's copy holds only in-frame clones and misses some; the assay was immunoSEQ multiplex PCR. The repertoire consists of about 140,000 clones, with 75% to 80% occurring once and the leading ten covering 1.7%. The CDR3 length is 16 residues. The germline V gene encodes CDR1 LGHNA and CDR2 YNFKEQ. V shed 4 bases and J 3 bases; nucleotides not matched to a gene: 6. Remarks on this clone: Its antigen is as yet unknown.

The source is a woman aged 25 to 39 in good health and CMV-seronegative. J is TRBJ2-6 and V is TRBV4-2, with 7 bases that match TRBD1. The sample comprised PBMCs. The CDR3 DNA reads TGTGCCAGCAGCCTCCACAGGGGTGGTGGGGCCAACGTCCTGACTTTC. Amino acid sequence: CASSLHRGGGANVLTF.